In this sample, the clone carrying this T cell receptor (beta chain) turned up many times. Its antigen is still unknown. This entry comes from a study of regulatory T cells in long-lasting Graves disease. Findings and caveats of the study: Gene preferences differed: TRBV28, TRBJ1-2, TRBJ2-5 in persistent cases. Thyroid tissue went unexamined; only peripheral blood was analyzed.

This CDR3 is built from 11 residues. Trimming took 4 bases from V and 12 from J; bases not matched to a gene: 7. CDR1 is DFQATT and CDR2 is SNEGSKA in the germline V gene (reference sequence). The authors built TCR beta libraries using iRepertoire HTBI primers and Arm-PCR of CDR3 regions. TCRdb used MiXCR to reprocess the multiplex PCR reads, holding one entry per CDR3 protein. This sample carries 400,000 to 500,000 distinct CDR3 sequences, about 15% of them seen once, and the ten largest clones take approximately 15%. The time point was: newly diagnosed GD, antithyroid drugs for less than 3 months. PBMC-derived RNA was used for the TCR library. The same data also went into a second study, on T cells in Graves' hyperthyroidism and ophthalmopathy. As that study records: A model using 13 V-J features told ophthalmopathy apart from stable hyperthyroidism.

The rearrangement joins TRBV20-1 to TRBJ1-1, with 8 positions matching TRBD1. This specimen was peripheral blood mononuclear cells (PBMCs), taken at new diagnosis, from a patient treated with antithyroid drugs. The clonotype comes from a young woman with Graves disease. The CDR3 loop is CSAMTGEGTFF. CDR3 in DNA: TGCAGTGCTATGACAGGGGAGGGTACTTTCTTT.